The T cell receptor (beta chain) under discussion was sequenced for a study of cytomegalovirus exposure and HLA in healthy donors. V shed 6 bases and J 10 bases; nucleotides not matched to a gene: 8. Germline V gene lookup returns CDR1 SGHDT and CDR2 YYEEEE. The CDR3 is made up of 14 amino acids. The donors were part of the validation cohort, which consisted of roughly 110 subjects and was separate from the first cohort of roughly 620 subjects. Method: immunoSEQ multiplex PCR; TCRdb's copy keeps in-frame clones and lacks some. Altogether about 56,000 clones are present, approximately 95% being singletons, with the ten largest covering 5.8%.

This receptor was taken from a woman aged 18-29 years in good health and CMV-seronegative. The V and J genes are TRBV5-6 and TRBJ2-1, with TRBD1 matching 12 bases. The sample taken for sequencing was PBMCs. CDR3 nucleotide sequence: TGTGCCAGCATCCCGGGACAGGGGGCGGAGGAGCAGTTCTTC. It specifies CASIPGQGAEEQFF. Full variable domain (rest looked up from reference TRBV5-6 and TRBJ2-1): DAGVTQSPTHLIKTRGQQVTLRCSPKSGHDTVSWYQQALGQGPQFIFQYYEEEERQRGNFPDRFSGHQFPNYSSELNVNALLLGDSALYLCASIPGQGAEEQFFGPGTRLTVL.